Following are 4 T cell receptor beta chains from one sample sequenced in a study of blood T cells in healthy people across ages. Combining a sample-barcoded 5' primer with a J-beta primer mix, a second PCR ran for about 7 to 11 cycles. TCRdb fed the 5' RACE reads into MiXCR, producing one record per CDR3 protein. The profile covers over 1,200,000 distinct CDR3 sequences, with around 59% appearing a single time and approximately 7% taken by the ten largest. The sample comprised blood. The receptors stem from a man aged 18 to 30 in good health.

The CDR3 sequence: CSVTLGQGDTEAFF. Written as DNA, the CDR3 is TGCAGCGTGACCCTGGGACAGGGTGACACTGAAGCTTTCTTT. V usage is TRBV29-1 and J usage is TRBJ1-1; 9 bases map to TRBD1. V lost 6 bases to trimming and J lost 3 bases; unmatched junction nucleotides: 8. Germline V gives CDR1 SQVTM, CDR2 ANQGSEA. This CDR3 is 14 amino acids long. The full variable domain, completed using reference TRBV29-1 and TRBJ1-1, is SAVISQKPSRDICQRGTSLTIQCQVDSQVTMMFWYRQQPGQSLTLIATANQGSEATYESGFVIDKFPISRPNLTFSTLTVSNMSPEDSSIYLCSVTLGQGDTEAFFGQGTRLTVV.

This clonotype was seen a handful of times. The chain has TRBV4-1 and TRBJ2-4; 7 bases are shared with TRBD1. The CDR3 is 17 residues long. Germline V CDR1 and CDR2: MGHRA, YSYEKL. V lost 1 base to trimming and J lost 3 bases; unmatched junction nucleotides: 9. CDR3 coding DNA: TGCGCCAGCAGCCAAGGGCCACAGGGGTCCGGCAAAAACATTCAGTACTTC. Translated, it gives CASSQGPQGSGKNIQYF.

The rearrangement joins TRBV2 to TRBJ1-1; 8 bases fit TRBD1. The V segment lost 1 base and the J segment 1 base; nucleotides outside the gene matches: 8. This CDR3 is built from 17 residues. CDR1 is SNHLY and CDR2 is FYNNEI in the germline V gene. CDR3 bases: TGTGCCAGCAGTGAAGACCTAGCCGGGACAGGGAACACTGAAGCTTTCTTT. It codes for CASSEDLAGTGNTEAFF.

V usage is TRBV13 and J usage is TRBJ1-4, with D maybe TRBD1 (5 bases). Trimming took off 2 bases at V and 4 bases at J, with 11 bases between the two ends. Germline CDR1 reads PRHDT; CDR2 reads FYEKMQ (reference sequence). CDR3 length equals 15 residues. The DNA for the CDR3 is TGTGCCAGCAGCTTATCGGGACGGCTTAATGAAAAACTGTTTTTT. Translating gives CASSLSGRLNEKLFF.